This T cell receptor beta chain was captured in a study of cytotoxic CD8 clonotypes in ibrutinib-treated CLL. Clones were sequenced by immunoSEQ multiplex PCR, and TCRdb holds only the in-frame ones, with some missing. This table holds about 69,000 clones, 80% found once. Per germline, CDR1 SGHDN and CDR2 FVKESK. This CDR3 contains 16 residues. V shed 2 bases, J shed 8 bases, and the junction held 6 bases outside the gene matches. This specimen consisted of PBMCs, obtained at disease progression, from a patient treated with ibrutinib. The chain joins TRBV14 to TRBJ2-4; 13 positions match TRBD2. This TCR was recovered from a human donor with chronic lymphocytic leukemia. CDR3 loop: CASSQPGLAGVDIQYF. Written as DNA, the CDR3 is TGTGCCAGCAGCCAACCCGGACTAGCGGGGGTAGACATTCAGTACTTC.